This record concerns one T cell receptor beta chain sequence. Its antigen is not identified. The sample originates from a study of T cell repertoires in cytomegalovirus infection. MiXCR was run by TCRdb on the reads, yielding one entry per CDR3 protein. This sample yields fewer than 350,000 distinct CDR3 sequences, of which approximately 32% are seen a single time; about 20% belongs to the top ten. The TCR sequence derives from a human donor in good health (CMV status not recorded). Some clones in this sample may be carry-over from other donors' samples. Sequenced here: cultured PBMCs, sampled from culture after CMV antigen stimulation.

The CDR3, as DNA: TGTGCCAGCAGTTTCTTCGGCTCCACCCCCCAGTTCTTC. It codes for CASSFFGSTPQFF. The chain joins TRBV12-3 or TRBV12-4 to TRBJ2-1; no definite D call. The CDR3 loop spans 13 amino acids. V was cut by 3 bases and J by 13 bases, with 16 bases left in between.